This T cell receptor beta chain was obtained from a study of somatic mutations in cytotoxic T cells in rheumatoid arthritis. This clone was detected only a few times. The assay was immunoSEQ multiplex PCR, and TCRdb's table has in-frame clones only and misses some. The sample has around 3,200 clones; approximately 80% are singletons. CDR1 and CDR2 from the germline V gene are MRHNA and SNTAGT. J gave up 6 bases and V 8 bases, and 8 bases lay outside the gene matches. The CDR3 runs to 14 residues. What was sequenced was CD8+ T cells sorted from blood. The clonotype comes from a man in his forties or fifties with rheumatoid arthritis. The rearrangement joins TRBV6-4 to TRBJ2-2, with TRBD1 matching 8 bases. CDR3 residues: CASAPGQDSGELFF. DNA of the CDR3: TGTGCCAGCGCTCCGGGACAGGATTCCGGGGAGCTGTTTTTT.